The clone carrying this TCR beta chain appeared a single time. This entry belongs to a study of cytotoxic CD8 clonotypes in ibrutinib-treated CLL. The V gene lost 6 bases and the J gene lost 4 bases, with 12 bases spanning the gap. Germline CDR1 reads SEHNR; CDR2 reads FQNEAQ (reference sequence). The CDR3 consists of 13 residues. Profiled with immunoSEQ multiplex PCR; TCRdb holds only in-frame clones, not every one. The repertoire has some 200,000 clones, approximately 70% of them found once; the top ten carry about 6.4%. As input for TCR beta libraries, roughly 2.1 micrograms of genomic DNA came from cryopreserved PBMCs.

Material: PBMCs, obtained after 12 months of ibrutinib treatment. This TCR was recovered from a human donor with chronic lymphocytic leukemia. This sequence joins TRBV7-9 and TRBJ2-5; no firm D call. CDR3 bases: TGTGCCAGCAGTCTGCTGACTGGAGAGACCCAGTACTTC. Amino acids: CASSLLTGETQYF. The full variable domain, its missing parts supplied by reference TRBV7-9 and TRBJ2-5, is DTGVSQNPRHKITKRGQNVTFRCDPISEHNRLYWYRQTLGQGPEFLTYFQNEAQLEKSRLLSDRFSAERPKGSFSTLEIQRTEQGDSAMYLCASSLLTGETQYFGPGTRLLVL.